This T cell receptor beta chain emerged from a study of cytomegalovirus exposure and HLA in healthy donors. Study-wide points: One cluster of highly shared sequence variants probably arose as a sequencing artifact.

With V trimmed by 1 base and J by 4 bases, 5 bases remained unmatched. Germline CDR1 SGHDN, CDR2 FVKESK. The CDR3 runs 15 residues. The primer mix had 60 Vbeta and 13 Jbeta primers. Assay used: immunoSEQ multiplex PCR; TCRdb lists only in-frame clones, some missing. In the table there are 120,000 to 150,000 clones, around 80% of which are singletons. As concerns this clone: Its antigen remains unknown.

Sequenced sample: PBMCs. The clonotype originates from a man aged 35 to 55 in good health and CMV-seropositive. The gene calls are TRBV14 and TRBJ1-2, with TRBD1 identical over 8 bases. CDR3: CASSQGGQASYGYTF. The CDR3 nucleotides read TGTGCCAGCAGCCAAGGGGGACAGGCAAGCTATGGCTACACCTTC.